This T cell receptor beta chain was obtained from a study of cytomegalovirus exposure and HLA in healthy donors (dated by TCRdb to about 2017). General notes on the study: According to an earlier analysis of 550 to 700 of the donors, about 179 million T cells yielded 120 million or so unique TCR beta sequences and about 300 Gb of sequence data. The study used immunosequencing to profile the T cell repertoires of 670 or so subjects and linked those repertoires to cytomegalovirus serostatus. A handful of DR-DQ haplotypes were handled as single units for association and clustering because linkage in the cohort was strong. An earlier analysis of fewer than 750 of the donors used high-throughput TCR beta sequencing to judge whether each TCR beta V gene segment behaved as functional or pseudogenic. In a later analysis, previously published TCR beta repertoires from 500 to 750 donors were re-analyzed and high-resolution HLA genotyping was added so that TCR occurrence patterns could be studied. All discovery cohort repertoires had been generated using a single sequencing platform. The study combined high-throughput TCR immunosequencing, statistical association of individual TCRs with disease status, and machine learning to predict cytomegalovirus infection status. A separate validation cohort of about 110 different subjects was used in addition to the roughly 640-subject first cohort. Rather than drawing on any new phenotypic data, the later analysis identified candidate immune exposures from TCR beta sequences and the way those sequences occurred across donors. Donor age, sex, ethnicity and CMV serostatus were compiled together with the repertoire data. Approximately 300 gigabases of sequencing data and around 90 million unique TCR sequences made up an early release that covered 500 to 700 HLA-typed donors. HLA typing included class I and class II loci at four-digit resolution. Among about 390 genotyped donors of the cohort, an average of roughly 240,000 unique TCR beta nucleotide sequences were sequenced per donor, roughly 20% of them non-productive. The study aimed to test whether signatures of past pathogen exposure could be identified by cataloging public T cell receptors. Of the 398 genotyped donors, more than 75% were placed in the genetic ancestry cluster associated with self-reported Caucasian donors. In a later genetic analysis, genome-wide SNP genotypes for about three fifths of the roughly 670 donors were used, and that subset was treated as a discovery cohort. The number of typed donors differed by locus: about 620-640 for A, B, C, DRB1 and DQB1; about 520 for DQA1; 606 for DPA1; and roughly 490 for DPB1.

The library came from the immunoSEQ multiplex PCR assay. A mixture of 60 forward primers for TCR Vbeta segments and 13 reverse primers for TCR Jbeta segments was used in the multiplex PCR. Amplification of the CDR3 region of rearranged TCR beta genes was performed with a multiplex PCR assay on genomic DNA. Amplified TCR beta libraries were sequenced as 87-base-pair reads on the Illumina HiSeq System. From the authors' description of their analysis: A later analysis tallied tens of millions of unique TCR beta chains across the approximately 670 repertoires, and some 12 million of those chains were shared by two or more donors. A nearest-neighbor algorithm error-corrected the raw reads and collapsed the reads into unique sequences, merging closely related sequences to remove PCR and sequencing errors. V, D and J gene segments were assigned by aligning CDR3 sequences to IMGT reference sequences. Each retained sequence needed at least a six-nucleotide match to both a V gene segment and a J gene segment. Rearrangements were classified as productive when the CDR3 lacked stop codons and remained in frame with V and J, and all other rearrangements were classified as non-productive. Following IMGT convention, CDR3 was defined as the stretch from the second conserved V-encoded cysteine to the conserved J-encoded phenylalanine. In an earlier analysis of some 550 of the donors, sequences lacking an unambiguous match to a single V gene segment were excluded. In an earlier analysis of 450 to 700 of the donors, V segments were called functional above 56.7% productive rearrangements and were called segregating when the between-donor standard deviation exceeded 5%. To diagnose cytomegalovirus status from the catalog of TCR beta chain sequences, a statistical classification framework was built. V and J gene assignment, in a later analysis, came from comparing TCR nucleotide sequences with IMGT/GENE-DB human TR gene sequences. Using the TCRdist pipeline, a later analysis assigned CDR3 sequences along with most-parsimonious VDJ recombination scenarios. A later analysis defined each TCR beta chain by its CDR3 amino acid sequence plus V-gene family, and excluded reads lacking a unique V-gene family. A later analysis removed several hundred highly shared, low-generation-probability nucleotide sequences to deal with suspected cross-contamination and a sequencing artifact. In a later analysis, a clonal expansion index for each public chain was calculated from normalized within-repertoire ranks of inferred template counts. In a later analysis, generation probabilities were computed with a VDJ recombination model fitted to out-of-frame rearrangements, and the resulting probabilities were checked against IGoR. A later analysis scored TCR-TCR, TCR-HLA and TCR-CMV co-occurrence with hypergeometric tests, applying a repertoire-size bias correction to TCR pairs. False discovery rates were estimated in a later analysis by permuting HLA or CMV assignments 20 times. A later analysis grouped co-occurring TCRs with DBSCAN, adding TCRdist sequence similarity when clustering within HLA-allele-positive subsets. For co-occurrence clustering, repertoires with fewer than 30,000 or more than 120,000 public chains were excluded, along with 5 or 6 repertoires with anomalous nucleotide sharing. TCRdb mirrors the immuneACCESS table, restricted to in-frame sequences. Some clones are absent from its copies; in checked studies, under half trace to an unresolved V gene, and the reason for the others is unknown. That table supplies the V and J calls and clone size; D and trimming were determined from the DNA. This sample lists tens of thousands of clones; around two thirds were detected once. The ten largest clones add up to roughly 5.2% of the sample.

The CDR3 numbers 13 residues from cysteine through phenylalanine. The kept DNA is CDR3 alone, 39 bases in frame from the first base. Via the germline V gene, CDR1 is SGHRS and CDR2 YFSETQ. As to this clone: Its antigen target is currently unknown. Base qualities are missing; no much larger clone stands one base away.

Broad study findings and their caveats: According to a later analysis, parvovirus B19, influenza, CMV and Epstein-Barr virus appeared linked to several top co-occurrence clusters. A further reported finding was that TCR beta sequences accurately predicted the HLA-A and HLA-B alleles for most subjects in the first cohort. In a later analysis, 16,951 TCR beta sequences were associated with specific HLA alleles at a false discovery rate of 0.05. This cohort had only TCR beta chains sequenced, and the lack of alpha or paired-chain data limited which features could be detected. Assigning TCR associations to individual alleles was difficult when HLA alleles, especially DR and DQ, strongly co-occurred. In vitro tests confirmed that a few of the cytomegalovirus-associated TCR beta chains recognize cytomegalovirus antigens. Because counts were too low, 15 to 20 rarely observed V segments, including chromosome 9 orphons, were left out of the earlier analysis of 587 of the donors. According to the authors, the approach could potentially be generalized to other disease states and immunological phenotypes. According to a later genetic analysis, donors in an Asian-associated ancestry cluster had fewer N-insertions in productive TCRs than the approximately 670-donor mean. The study listed around 160 TCR beta chains as associated with cytomegalovirus. Most TCR sequences were observed very rarely across donors, whereas some public TCRs were present in many individuals. In a later analysis, most CMV-associated TCR beta chains were found to appear HLA-restricted, with HLA associations seemingly driven largely by CMV exposure. Cytomegalovirus status was reported to be diagnosed by the classifier with high specificity and sensitivity in both the original and validation cohorts. CMV serostatus was the only immune exposure information available for the cohort. Broadly in line with IMGT annotations, most TCR beta V segments showed up in productive rearrangements about 90% or about 30% of the time in an earlier analysis of 587 of the donors. An association between a missense DCLRE1C variant and V-gene and J-gene trimming of TCR beta chains was found in a later genetic analysis and replicated in an independent cohort. Because HLA typing was unavailable for some donors at each locus, only the typed subset was used in association tests. A cluster of highly shared sequence variants was judged likely to represent a technical artifact of the sequencing pipeline. Roughly uniform sequencing depth across donors was assumed in presence/absence analyses, although this assumption may not hold. A later analysis found that TCR association rates varied across HLA loci, with DRB1 alleles showing the most associated TCRs and HLA-C alleles the fewest. Compared with equally common non-associated chains, HLA-associated TCR beta chains in a later analysis were more clonally expanded and had lower generation probabilities. Linkage disequilibrium might explain the correlated functional status among segregating V segments, but an unknown experimental factor could not be excluded. Some IMGT-functional V segments, including TRBV6-2 and TRBV6-3, could not be told apart with the 87-base-pair reads, so those segments were excluded.

The cohort consisted of hundreds of healthy bone marrow donors. At the time of sampling, every cohort member was nominally healthy, though immune exposures that went unrecorded were likely present. The donor tested CMV seropositive and was one of the 289 seropositive cohort members. Every donor gave a peripheral blood sample, and the peripheral blood mononuclear cells from that sample were used for TCR beta sequencing. The Qiagen DNeasy Blood Extraction Kit was used to extract genomic DNA from the blood cell samples. The receptor comes from a man between 60 and 75 years old in good health and CMV-seropositive. Source material: PBMCs. The chain couples TRBV5-1 to TRBJ2-5; a weak D assignment points to TRBD2 (5 bases agree). The J call may be wrong; the DNA end is better matched by TRBJ2-7. The nucleotide sequence is given as TGCGCCAGCAGCCCGGAGAGGGTGGGCGAGCAGTACTTC. Translation gives CASSPERVGEQYF.